This T cell receptor beta chain was retrieved from a study of multiple sclerosis patients with progressive multifocal leukoencephalopathy. To note about this clone: The antigen remains unidentified.

This CDR3 has 18 residues. The junction had 19 bases not matched to a gene; V was cut back by 4 bases and J by 7 bases. The germline V gene encodes CDR1 SGHAT and CDR2 FQNNGV. TCRdb's table, derived via immunoSEQ multiplex PCR, lists solely in-frame clones and lacks some. The table includes under 30,000 clones, 75% to 95% detected once. Study-wide results and limits: Clones expanded at PML were already present before and during natalizumab. Most PML patients had lower entropy, suggesting less diverse TRB repertoires.

Time point of the sample: about a year of natalizumab therapy. This TCR derives from a man aged 30 to 39 with multiple sclerosis. The source material was PBMCs, sampled from a patient treated with natalizumab. This chain links TRBV11-2 with TRBJ2-5; 9 nucleotides match TRBD1. CDR3 nucleotide sequence: TGTGCCAGCAGCTCGAGACGCGACCTTGACAGGGGGTATCGGACCCAGTACTTC. This encodes CASSSRRDLDRGYRTQYF.